This T cell receptor (beta chain) was profiled in a study of T cells expressing NK-cell markers. Background on the study: Among the eight sequenced donors, seven tested HCMV-seropositive and one tested seronegative.

As regards this clonotype: The antigen is not known.

cDNA encoding TCR beta was synthesized via 5'RACE template switching incorporating UMIs. Using the 5' RACE reads, TCRdb records one entry per CDR3 protein without DNA. The sample has about 540,000 distinct CDR3 sequences. Study-level findings and limits: HCMV specificity of the expanded NKG2C+ T cell clones stayed unclear.

Per germline, CDR1 KGHSH and CDR2 LQKENI. The CDR3 totals 19 residues. The sequenced sample consisted of blood T cells: a sorted CD56 or NKG2C T cell subset, CD4+ or CD8+ T cells, or bulk PBMC T cells (not recorded which). This TCR came from a man younger than 35 in good health. The rearrangement joins TRBV18 to TRBJ2-1; TCRdb lists TRBD2, though no DNA is available to test this call. CDR3 sequence reads: CASSPLTTSGRTVYNEQFF. Looking up the rest from reference TRBV18 and TRBJ2-1 gives the full variable domain: NAGVMQNPRHLVRRRGQEARLRCSPMKGHSHVYWYRQLPEEGLKFMVYLQKENIIDESGMPKERFSAEFPKEGPSILRIQQVVRGDSAAYFCASSPLTTSGRTVYNEQFFGPGTRLTVL.